The 8 T cell receptor beta chains in this list originate from one sample, sequenced in a study of vaccination and CD4 T cells after COVID-19. Their antigens remain unidentified. CD4+ T cells that had been cultured provided DNA sequenced with the Oncomine TCR Beta short-read assay. TCRdb reprocessed the PCR reads via MiXCR and lists one record per CDR3 protein. The data hold 10,000 or so distinct CDR3 sequences, with 53% observed a single time. Treatment in this sample: roughly 10-day PBMC culture with coronavirus spike peptide pools or control peptides (ViraFEST assay). Sequenced sample: CD4+ T cells from blood, cultured in vitro. These receptor sequences come from a human donor who had recovered from COVID-19.

The J gene is TRBJ2-5, the V gene TRBV7-7, with D possibly TRBD1 on 5 matching bases. The germline V and J ends were trimmed by 5 bases and 2 bases, with 12 bases remaining between them. CDR1 and CDR2 from the germline V gene are SSHAT and FNYEAQ (reference sequence). The CDR3 runs 14 residues. The CDR3 protein is CASSLDRFQETQYF. The CDR3 bases are TGTGCCAGCAGCCTCGACAGATTTCAAGAGACCCAGTACTTC.

This clonotype was seen only a few times. The chain joins TRBV20-1 to TRBJ2-3; D tentatively fits TRBD1 or TRBD2 (5 bases each). V shed 0 bases and J shed 7 bases, with 11 bases lying between them. The germline V gene encodes CDR1 DFQATT and CDR2 SNEGSKA (reference sequence). CDR3 size: 13 residues. In nucleotides, the CDR3 is TGCAGTGCTAGAGATGGGGGTATAAATACGCAGTATTTT. Translating gives CSARDGGINTQYF.

Only a few counts were recorded for this clonotype. The V gene is TRBV7-3, the J gene TRBJ2-3, with D possibly called TRBD1 or TRBD2 (5 bases each). There are 15 residues in the CDR3. CDR1 SGHTA and CDR2 FQGTGA come from the germline V gene. The V gene lost 6 bases and the J gene lost 0 bases, with 13 bases spanning the gap. As DNA, the CDR3 is TGTGCCAGCAGTCTTCAGGGACCGAGCACAGATACGCAGTATTTT. Protein sequence: CASSLQGPSTDTQYF.

V is TRBV28 and J is TRBJ1-1, with D maybe TRBD1 (5 bases). Germline V CDR1 and CDR2: MDHEN, SYDVKM. Trimming left V 6 bases short and J 10 bases short, with 18 bases between. The CDR3 length is 13 residues. Here the CDR3 DNA reads TGTGCCAGCAGACTTACAGGTTCCCTGGGAGCTTTCTTT. It yields the protein CASRLTGSLGAFF.

The chain has TRBV2 and TRBJ2-3; D is undetermined. Between the trimmed V and J ends, which lost 9 bases and 2 bases, there was a span of 12 bases. In germline, CDR1 is SNHLY, CDR2 FYNNEI. This CDR3 has 13 residues. Here the CDR3 DNA reads TGTGCCAGTATCGGCCAGCTCACAGATACGCAGTATTTT. This gives the protein CASIGQLTDTQYF.

The rearrangement uses TRBV2 and TRBJ2-2; 7 bases fit TRBD1. The germline V gene encodes CDR1 SNHLY and CDR2 FYNNEI. The CDR3 totals 21 residues. V lost 3 bases and J lost 2; bases outside the gene matches: 21. CDR3 amino acids: CASSDKVVVGQTLPNTGELFF. CDR3 bases: TGTGCCAGCAGTGATAAGGTTGTAGTGGGACAGACCTTACCCAACACCGGGGAGCTGTTTTTT.

The chain carries TRBV20-1 and TRBJ2-7, with D unclear. Trimming cost V 4 bases and J 3 bases, with 10 bases left between them. This CDR3 contains 12 residues. CDR1 and CDR2 from the germline V gene are DFQATT and SNEGSKA (reference sequence). This CDR3 is CSAKEAHYEQYF. The CDR3 coding sequence is TGCAGTGCTAAAGAGGCCCACTACGAGCAGTACTTC.

This clonotype has more than one count but fewer than ten. The genes are TRBV7-2 and TRBJ1-1; D may be TRBD1 (6 bases). The CDR3 totals 13 residues. Trimming pared 6 bases from V and 11 bases from J, leaving 19 bases between. CDR1 and CDR2 (germline): SGHTA, FQGNSA. CDR3 sequence reads: CASSLRGGETAFF. The CDR3 DNA is TGTGCCAGCAGTCTCCGGGGGGGCGAGACTGCTTTCTTT.